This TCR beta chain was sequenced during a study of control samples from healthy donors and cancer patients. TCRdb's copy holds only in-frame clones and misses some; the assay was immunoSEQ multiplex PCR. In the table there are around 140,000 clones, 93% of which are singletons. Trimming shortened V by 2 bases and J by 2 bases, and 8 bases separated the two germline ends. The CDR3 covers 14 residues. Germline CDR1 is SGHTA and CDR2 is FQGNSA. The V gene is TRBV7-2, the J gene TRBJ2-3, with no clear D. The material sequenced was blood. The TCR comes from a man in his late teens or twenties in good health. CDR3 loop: CASSLRAVTDTQYF. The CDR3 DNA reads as TGTGCCAGCAGCTTACGAGCCGTCACAGATACGCAGTATTTT.